The present T cell receptor (beta chain) was sequenced within a study of T cell responses to AZD1222 COVID-19 vaccine. Study-wide findings and caveats: White British ancestry dominated among donors, who included more females, and clonal diversity was possibly underestimated.

Germline V gene lookup returns CDR1 SEHNR and CDR2 FQNEAQ (reference sequence). The CDR3 has 13 residues. V was cut by 7 bases and J by 6 bases, with 13 bases left in between. Assay used: immunoSEQ multiplex PCR; TCRdb lists only in-frame clones, some missing. In the table there are 99,000 or so clones, 80% to 90% of which are singletons. Remarks on this clone: Its antigen is currently unknown.

The TCR comes from an adult in good health. The material sequenced was peripheral blood, taken on day 0 of AZD1222 vaccination. The rearrangement links TRBV7-9 to TRBJ2-1; D possibly corresponds to TRBD2 (6 bases). DNA of the CDR3: TGTGCCAGCACCCGAGGGACTGCCAATGAGCAGTTCTTC. It yields the protein CASTRGTANEQFF.